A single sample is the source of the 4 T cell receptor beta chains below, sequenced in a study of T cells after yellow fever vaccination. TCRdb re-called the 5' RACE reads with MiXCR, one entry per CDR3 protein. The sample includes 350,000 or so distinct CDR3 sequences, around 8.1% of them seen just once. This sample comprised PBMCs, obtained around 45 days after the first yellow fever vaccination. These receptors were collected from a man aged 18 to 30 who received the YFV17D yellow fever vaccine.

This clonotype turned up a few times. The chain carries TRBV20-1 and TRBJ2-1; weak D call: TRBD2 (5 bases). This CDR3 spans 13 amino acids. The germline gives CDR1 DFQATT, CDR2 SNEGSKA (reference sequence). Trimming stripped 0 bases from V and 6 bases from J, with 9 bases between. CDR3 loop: CSARDRTFNEQFF. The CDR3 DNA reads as TGCAGTGCTAGAGATCGGACTTTCAATGAGCAGTTCTTC.

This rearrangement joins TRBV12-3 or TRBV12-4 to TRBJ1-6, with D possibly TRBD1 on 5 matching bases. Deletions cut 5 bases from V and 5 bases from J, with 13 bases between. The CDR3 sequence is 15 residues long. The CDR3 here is CASSRDSLNNSPLHF. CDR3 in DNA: TGTGCCAGCAGTCGGGACTCCCTGAATAATTCACCCCTCCACTTT.

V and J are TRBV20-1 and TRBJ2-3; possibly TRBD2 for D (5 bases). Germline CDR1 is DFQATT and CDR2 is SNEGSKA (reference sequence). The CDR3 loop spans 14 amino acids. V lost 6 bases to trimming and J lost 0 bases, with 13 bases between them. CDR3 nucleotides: TGCAGTGCCAAACGGGGATCTAGCACAGATACGCAGTATTTT. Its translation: CSAKRGSSTDTQYF.

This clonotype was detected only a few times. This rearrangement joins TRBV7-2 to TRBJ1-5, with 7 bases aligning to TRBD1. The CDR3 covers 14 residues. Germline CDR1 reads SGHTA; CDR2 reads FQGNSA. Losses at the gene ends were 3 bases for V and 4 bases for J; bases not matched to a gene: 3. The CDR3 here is CASSLTGRNQPQHF. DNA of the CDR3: TGTGCCAGCAGCTTGACAGGGCGGAATCAGCCCCAGCATTTT.